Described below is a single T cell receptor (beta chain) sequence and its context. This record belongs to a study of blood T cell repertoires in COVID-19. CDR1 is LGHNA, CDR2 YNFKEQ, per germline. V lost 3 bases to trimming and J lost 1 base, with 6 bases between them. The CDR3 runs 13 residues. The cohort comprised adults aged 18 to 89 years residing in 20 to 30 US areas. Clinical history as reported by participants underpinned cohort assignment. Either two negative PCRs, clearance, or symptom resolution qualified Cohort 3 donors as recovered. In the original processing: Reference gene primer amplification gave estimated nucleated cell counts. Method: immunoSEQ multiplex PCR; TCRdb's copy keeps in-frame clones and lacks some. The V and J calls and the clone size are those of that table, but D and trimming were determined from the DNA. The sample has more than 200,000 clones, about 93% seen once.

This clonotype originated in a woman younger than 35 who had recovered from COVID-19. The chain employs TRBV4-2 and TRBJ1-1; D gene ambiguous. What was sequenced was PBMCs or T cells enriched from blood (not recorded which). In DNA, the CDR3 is TGTGCCAGCAGCCATCGGGGGAACACTGAAGCTTTCTTT. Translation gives CASSHRGNTEAFF.